What follows are 23 T cell receptor beta chains derived from one specimen sequenced in a study of CD8 T cells in Susac syndrome. Reverse transcription of roughly 0.45 to 1 ug RNA used random hexamers. TCRdb itself ran the immunoSEQ multiplex PCR reads through MiXCR, one entry per CDR3 protein. The sample holds 120,000 to 150,000 distinct CDR3 sequences, approximately 95% seen once. The sample was CD8+ T cells from PBMCs. The receptors here all came from a human donor in good health.

The rearrangement uses TRBV6-2 or TRBV6-3 and TRBJ1-2, with TRBD1 matching 7 bases. CDR1 is MNHEY and CDR2 is SVGEGT in the germline V gene. The CDR3 is 14 residues long. With 5 bases clipped from V and 4 bases from J, the junction kept 7 bases outside the gene matches. CDR3 region: CASSPPGQIYGYTF. The DNA for the CDR3 is TGTGCCAGCAGTCCCCCGGGACAGATCTATGGCTACACCTTC.

The gene calls are TRBV24-1 and TRBJ1-2; TRBD1 is a possible D gene (5 bases). Germline loops: CDR1 KGHDR, CDR2 SFDVKD. The CDR3 is 15 residues long. Trimming cost V 3 bases and J 1 base, with 11 bases left between them. The CDR3 nucleotides read TGTGCCACCAGTGATCCGAGACAGTATAACTATGGCTACACCTTC. This gives the protein CATSDPRQYNYGYTF.

The CDR3 DNA reads as TGTGCCAGCAGTTTATTGGAGGTTAGCAATCAGCCCCAGCATTTT. This gives the protein CASSLLEVSNQPQHF. This rearrangement joins TRBV28 to TRBJ1-5; D gene unclear. Per the germline V gene, CDR1 is MDHEN and CDR2 is SYDVKM. The CDR3 runs to 15 residues. V lost 1 base and J lost 0, with 7 bases in between.

The chain links TRBV16 to TRBJ2-1; no clear D gene. V was cut by 2 bases and J by 8 bases, with 7 bases left in between. Per the germline V gene, CDR1 is KGHSY and CDR2 is FQNENV. This CDR3 spans 12 amino acids. In DNA, the CDR3 is TGTGCCAGCAGCCAAATTCTCCATGAGCAGTTCTTC. This translates into CASSQILHEQFF.

The genes are TRBV30 and TRBJ2-3; 8 bases are shared with TRBD2. The CDR3 length is 14 residues. Germline V lookup: CDR1 GTSNPN, CDR2 SVGIG (reference sequence). The ends lost 0 bases at V and 4 bases at J; junction bases unmatched: 3. The CDR3 is CAWSVAGVADTQYF. CDR3 in DNA: TGTGCCTGGAGTGTAGCGGGAGTAGCAGATACGCAGTATTTT.

V gene TRBV4-2 combines with J gene TRBJ2-3; TRBD1 matches at 8 bases. Germline V gene lookup returns CDR1 LGHNA and CDR2 YNFKEQ. V trimming: 1 base; J trimming: 5 bases; junction bases outside the gene matches: 8. The CDR3 length is 16 residues. The CDR3 spells CASSQARTGTEDTQYF. In DNA form, the CDR3 reads TGTGCCAGCAGCCAAGCTCGGACAGGGACGGAAGATACGCAGTATTTT.

The rearrangement joins TRBV27 to TRBJ2-7, with D perhaps TRBD2 (5 bases). V was shortened by 3 bases and J by 2 bases, with 8 bases between the two germline ends. CDR3 length equals 13 residues. Germline values: CDR1 MNHEY, CDR2 SMNVEV (reference sequence). CDR3 bases: TGTGCCAGCAGTTTTCGGGGTACCTACGAGCAGTACTTC. Amino acids: CASSFRGTYEQYF.

The CDR3 reads CATSRDRTGAPYEQYF. For the CDR3, the DNA is TGTGCCACCAGCAGAGATAGGACAGGGGCCCCCTACGAGCAGTACTTC. The chain couples TRBV15 to TRBJ2-7, with 9 bases aligning to TRBD1. This CDR3 spans 16 amino acids. The germline CDR1 and CDR2 sequences are LNHNV and YYDKDF (reference sequence). After removal of 0 bases from V and 2 bases from J, the junction contained 5 bases not matched to a gene.

This chain connects TRBV20-1 to TRBJ1-1; 9 bases are a match to TRBD1. Germline CDR1 is DFQATT and CDR2 is SNEGSKA (reference sequence). The ends lost 5 bases at V and 1 base at J; junction bases unmatched: 14. This CDR3 region has 17 residues. The CDR3 sequence: CSAPRGRDRVRNTEAFF. The CDR3 region has the DNA TGCAGTGCTCCAAGGGGCCGGGACAGGGTTAGGAACACTGAAGCTTTCTTT.

This clonotype was detected once. The V gene is TRBV4-3, the J gene TRBJ1-1; no clear D gene. Trimming removed 0 bases at V and 7 bases at J, with 6 bases between. Germline V gene lookup returns CDR1 LGHNA and CDR2 YSLEER. The CDR3 spans 12 residues. The CDR3 DNA is TGCGCCAGCAGCCAAGATCGCGTTGAAGCTTTCTTT. Its translation: CASSQDRVEAFF.

This chain joins TRBV7-9 and TRBJ2-1, with 8 bases matching TRBD1. V was pared by 3 bases and J by 2 bases, with 3 bases of the junction left unmatched. Germline CDR1 reads SEHNR; CDR2 reads FQNEAQ (reference sequence). This CDR3 comprises 15 residues. The CDR3 coding sequence is TGTGCCAGCAGCTTGGGACAGGTGCCCTACAATGAGCAGTTCTTC. Protein sequence: CASSLGQVPYNEQFF.

The chain employs TRBV29-1 and TRBJ2-3; D might be TRBD1 (6 bases). The V gene lost 5 bases and the J gene lost 2 bases, with 11 bases spanning the gap. Germline CDR1 reads SQVTM; CDR2 reads ANQGSEA. This CDR3 has 13 residues. CDR3: CSVWDNPTDTQYF. The CDR3 region has the DNA TGCAGCGTTTGGGACAACCCCACAGATACGCAGTATTTT.

The V call is TRBV28, the J call TRBJ1-1; D uncertain. From germline, CDR1 is MDHEN and CDR2 SYDVKM. There are 12 residues in the CDR3. The V end was cut by 3 bases, the J end by 1 base, with 3 bases between. The CDR3 DNA reads TGTGCCAGCAGTTTCTGGAACACTGAAGCTTTCTTT. This sequence encodes CASSFWNTEAFF.

In its sample, this clonotype was seen once. The chain carries TRBV27 and TRBJ2-4; D not resolved. This CDR3 comprises 13 residues. Trimming took off 8 bases at V and 8 bases at J, with 16 bases between the two ends. Germline V gives CDR1 MNHEY, CDR2 SMNVEV (reference sequence). CDR3 nucleotides: TGTGCCAGCTCCGAGAAATCCGATCACATTCAGTACTTC. Its protein product is CASSEKSDHIQYF.

A single count supports this clonotype. This chain joins TRBV7-9 and TRBJ2-7; TRBD2 is a possible D gene (5 bases). This CDR3 contains 15 residues. Per germline, CDR1 SEHNR and CDR2 FQNEAQ (reference sequence). V was pared by 5 bases and J by 7 bases, with 21 bases between. CDR3 nucleotides: TGTGCCAGCAGCCTCCGTATTGGACTTACCGGGGAGCAGTACTTC. Protein product: CASSLRIGLTGEQYF.

This chain links TRBV9 with TRBJ1-2; D may be TRBD1 (5 bases). The V gene's germline CDR1 is SGDLS and CDR2 YYNGEE. This CDR3 has 13 residues. Trimming left V 2 bases short and J 7 bases short, with 12 bases between. The CDR3 loop reads CASSVRGDAGYTF. The CDR3 DNA follows: TGTGCCAGCAGCGTCAGAGGGGATGCTGGCTACACCTTC.

V is TRBV27 and J is TRBJ2-7, with D perhaps matching TRBD1 or TRBD2 (6 bases each). CDR1 and CDR2 from the germline V gene are MNHEY and SMNVEV (reference sequence). This CDR3 is 17 amino acids long. V was pared by 4 bases and J by 7 bases, with 26 bases between. The CDR3, as DNA: TGTGCCAGCAGTTCGCCCACTTCCACAGGGCCGGCGGGAGAGCAGTACTTC. Amino acids: CASSSPTSTGPAGEQYF.

The rearrangement joins TRBV3-1 to TRBJ2-1; tentatively, D is TRBD2 (5 bases). Trimming removed 0 bases from V and 8 bases from J, with 17 bases in between. This CDR3 comprises 16 residues. Germline CDR1 LGHDT, CDR2 YNNKEL (reference sequence). CDR3 DNA: TGTGCCAGCAGCCAAGATCTACTAGTCCTTGGCGATGAGCAGTTCTTC. Amino acids: CASSQDLLVLGDEQFF.

The genes are TRBV27 and TRBJ2-5; a weak D match, TRBD1 (7 bases). This CDR3 comprises 14 residues. The V end was cut by 4 bases, the J end by 4 bases, with 13 bases between. Per the germline V gene, CDR1 is MNHEY and CDR2 is SMNVEV (reference sequence). The CDR3 region has the DNA TGTGCCAGCAGTTGGGGCAGGGGGGTAGAGACCCAGTACTTC. It translates to CASSWGRGVETQYF.

A single count supports this clonotype. V gene TRBV5-4 combines with J gene TRBJ1-2; the D gene is possibly TRBD1 (6 bases). Trimming cost V 3 bases and J 4 bases, with 19 bases left between them. CDR3 length: 16 amino acids. Germline CDR1 is SGHNT and CDR2 is YYREEE (reference sequence). The CDR3 here is CASSSGRTAPIYGYTF. Written as DNA, the CDR3 is TGTGCCAGCAGCTCCGGCCGGACAGCCCCGATCTATGGCTACACCTTC.

The J gene is TRBJ2-7, the V gene TRBV27, with unresolved D. The CDR3 loop spans 15 amino acids. Looked up from germline, CDR1 is MNHEY and CDR2 is SMNVEV (reference sequence). Between the trimmed V and J ends, which lost 5 bases and 2 bases, there was a span of 16 bases. This CDR3 is CASSLQPGLPYEQYF. The DNA of the CDR3 is TGTGCCAGCAGTCTCCAACCCGGGTTACCCTACGAGCAGTACTTC.

The V gene is TRBV3-1, the J gene TRBJ2-1, with 14 bases fitting TRBD2. From germline, CDR1 is LGHDT and CDR2 YNNKEL (reference sequence). CDR3 size: 19 residues. V dropped 0 bases and J dropped 5; count of bases not matched to a gene: 9. This CDR3 is CASSQDRTSGRSIDNEQFF. The CDR3 nucleotides are TGTGCCAGCAGCCAAGATCGGACTAGCGGGAGGTCGATAGACAATGAGCAGTTCTTC.

J is TRBJ1-4 and V is TRBV13; D uncertain. The V and J ends lost 8 bases and 0 bases respectively, with 4 bases between them. The germline V gene has CDR1 PRHDT and CDR2 FYEKMQ (reference sequence). The CDR3 is made up of 12 amino acids. CDR3 in DNA: TGTGCCAGCCAGGCAACTAATGAAAAACTGTTTTTT. Translating gives CASQATNEKLFF.